This passage covers 15 T cell receptor beta chains from one sample sequenced in a study of shared clonotypes between healthy human individuals. Profiling relied on immunoSEQ multiplex PCR, and the TCRdb table lists in-frame clones only, not all of them. This sample carries around 1.4 million clones, 98% of them seen once, and the ten largest clones take approximately 0.38%. The sequencing sample was made of naive CD4+ T cells sorted from blood. Described subset: CD45RA+ positively selected. These receptor sequences come from a man younger than 40 in good health.

The chain is built from TRBV29-1 and TRBJ1-4; possibly TRBD1 for D (6 bases). V gave up 6 bases and J gave up 3 bases, with 11 bases separating them. CDR3 length equals 13 residues. Looked up from germline, CDR1 is SQVTM and CDR2 is ANQGSEA. Here the CDR3 reads CSVQGFPNEKLFF. Here the CDR3 DNA reads TGCAGCGTACAGGGTTTTCCTAATGAAAAACTGTTTTTT.

The chain links TRBV6-6 to TRBJ2-2; D is perhaps TRBD2 (6 bases). The germline V gene has CDR1 MNHNY and CDR2 SVGAGI (reference sequence). This CDR3 has 14 amino acids. V was cut by 5 bases and J by 5 bases, with 12 bases left in between. CDR3 region: CASSSRRETGELFF. The CDR3 DNA is TGTGCCAGCAGTAGTCGTCGGGAGACCGGGGAGCTGTTTTTT.

The chain carries TRBV5-1 and TRBJ2-3; 9 bases are a match to TRBD1. The CDR3 totals 15 residues. With 0 bases clipped from V and 6 bases from J, the junction kept 5 bases outside the gene matches. Germline-derived CDR1 and CDR2 are SGHRS and YFSETQ. CDR3 in amino acids: CASSLGGTGRDTQYF. The CDR3 nucleotides read TGCGCCAGCAGCTTGGGCGGGACAGGGAGGGATACGCAGTATTTT.

V and J are TRBV4-1 and TRBJ2-5, with a tentative D call TRBD2 (5 bases). This CDR3 comprises 16 residues. Trimming took off 1 base at V and 0 bases at J, with 12 bases between the two ends. CDR1 is MGHRA and CDR2 is YSYEKL in the germline V gene. This CDR3 reads CASSQVFPGYQETQYF. DNA for the CDR3: TGCGCCAGCAGCCAAGTTTTCCCGGGGTACCAAGAGACCCAGTACTTC.

In this sample, this clone turned up once. The chain carries TRBV6-5 and TRBJ2-7; 8 bases fit TRBD1. V was clipped by 6 bases and J by 0 bases; unmatched bases: 7. The CDR3 spans 15 residues. Germline values: CDR1 MNHEY, CDR2 SVGAGI. CDR3 coding DNA: TGTGCCAGCAGATGGACAGGGTTGGGCTCCTACGAGCAGTACTTC. As protein: CASRWTGLGSYEQYF.

The chain carries TRBV30 and TRBJ2-1; 7 bases agree with TRBD2. This CDR3 spans 10 amino acids. J was trimmed by 10 bases and V by 5 bases; bases with no gene match: 2. Germline-derived CDR1 and CDR2 are GTSNPN and SVGIG (reference sequence). CDR3 in DNA: TGTGCCTGGTCGGGACTAGAGCAGTTCTTC. Encoded protein: CAWSGLEQFF. The full variable domain, with the rest looked up from reference TRBV30 and TRBJ2-1, is SQTIHQWPATLVQPVGSPLSLECTVEGTSNPNLYWYRQAAGRGLQLLFYSVGIGQISSEVPQNLSASRPQDRQFILSSKKLLLSDSGFYLCAWSGLEQFFGPGTRLTVL.

The rearrangement links TRBV7-6 to TRBJ2-1; 10 bases line up with TRBD2. CDR1 and CDR2 from the germline V gene are SGHVS and FNYEAQ. V was clipped by 2 bases and J by 7 bases; unmatched bases: 11. The CDR3 loop spans 17 amino acids. In DNA form, the CDR3 reads TGTGCCAGCAGCTTACCGGCTAGCGGGGGCCGGGGGAATGAGCAGTTCTTC. This encodes CASSLPASGGRGNEQFF.

A remark on this clone: Different DNA sequences within this sample yield the same CDR3. The chain combines TRBV5-1 with TRBJ2-7; TRBD1 aligns across 11 bases. Trimming at V came to 3 bases and at J to 0 bases, leaving 2 bases not matched to a gene. This CDR3 comprises 15 residues. Germline V CDR1 and CDR2: SGHRS, YFSETQ. CDR3 nucleotides: TGCGCCAGCAGCTCAGGACAGGGGGCCTCCTACGAGCAGTACTTC. It is translated as CASSSGQGASYEQYF.

The chain is built from TRBV28 and TRBJ2-1; 9 bases are shared with TRBD1. Per the germline V gene, CDR1 is MDHEN and CDR2 is SYDVKM. This CDR3 is built from 9 residues. The V and J ends lost 10 bases and 15 bases, in that order; junction bases with no gene match: 4. The DNA of the CDR3 is TGTGCCACCCCGGGACAGGGGTTCTTC. Its translation: CATPGQGFF.

The chain joins TRBV11-2 to TRBJ1-4; D gene uncertain. Germline loops: CDR1 SGHAT, CDR2 FQNNGV. The CDR3 is 14 residues long. Trimming shortened V by 3 bases and J by 4 bases, and 9 bases separated the two germline ends. The DNA for the CDR3 is TGTGCCAGCAGCTTCGGGAGTTATAATGAAAAACTGTTTTTT. Its protein product is CASSFGSYNEKLFF.

This clone was counted once. At one end, the junction sequence differs from germline, possibly due to a read error. The rearrangement links TRBV27 to TRBJ1-3; D remains ambiguous. Germline V gene data show CDR1 as MNHEY and CDR2 as SMNVEV (reference sequence). The CDR3 covers 14 residues. CDR3 residues: CASSVVADGSTIYF. The CDR3 bases are TGTGCCAGCAGTGTCGTGGCAGACGGAAGCACCATATATTTT.

The chain employs TRBV7-3 and TRBJ2-1; 7 bases map to TRBD2. There are 15 residues in the CDR3. Germline trimming cut 5 bases from V and 4 bases from J; bases unmatched to any gene: 8. CDR1 is SGHTA, CDR2 FQGTGA, per germline. The CDR3: CASSELALAYNEQFF. The CDR3 coding sequence is TGTGCCAGCAGCGAACTAGCGTTGGCTTACAATGAGCAGTTCTTC.

The CDR3 DNA reads as TGTGCCAGCAGTAAGGACTTGAGCTCCTACAATGAGCAGTTCTTC. As protein: CASSKDLSSYNEQFF. V is TRBV2 and J is TRBJ2-1; D might be TRBD2 (5 bases). Germline loops: CDR1 SNHLY, CDR2 FYNNEI. The CDR3 length is 15 residues. Trimming cost V 5 bases and J 0 bases, with 11 bases left between them.

The V gene is TRBV9, the J gene TRBJ2-3, with 10 bases aligning to TRBD2. The trim removed 4 bases at V and 1 base at J, leaving 6 bases unmatched. Per germline, CDR1 SGDLS and CDR2 YYNGEE. CDR3 size: 16 residues. CDR3: CASSRLGLAGTDTQYF. In nucleotides, the CDR3 is TGTGCCAGCAGCCGACTCGGACTAGCGGGCACAGATACGCAGTATTTT. The entire variable domain, with the rest obtained from reference TRBV9 and TRBJ2-3, is as follows: DSGVTQTPKHLITATGQRVTLRCSPRSGDLSVYWYQQSLDQGLQFLIQYYNGEERAKGNILERFSAQQFPDLHSELNLSSLELGDSALYFCASSRLGLAGTDTQYFGPGTRLTVL.

CDR3 region: CAISERTSGGYTF. CDR3 nucleotides: TGTGCCATCAGTGAGCGGACCAGCGGAGGCTACACCTTC. The chain employs TRBV10-3 and TRBJ1-2; D is unclear. V lost 2 bases and J 8 bases, leaving 12 bases between the germline ends. CDR1 is ENHRY and CDR2 is SYGVKD in the germline V gene. This CDR3 comprises 13 residues.